These 5 T cell receptor beta chains were all obtained from the same sample, sequenced in a study of regulatory T cells in long-lasting Graves disease. For TCR beta, libraries came from iRepertoire HTBI primers and Arm-PCR of CDR3 regions. TCRdb ran MiXCR on the multiplex PCR reads and lists one entry per CDR3 protein. The sample shows approximately 440,000 distinct CDR3 sequences, roughly 16% of them seen only once. As for time point: newly diagnosed GD, antithyroid drugs for less than 3 months. RNA extracted from PBMCs served as the sequencing template. A further study also used this sample, focusing on T cells in Graves' hyperthyroidism and ophthalmopathy.

The material was peripheral blood mononuclear cells (PBMCs), obtained at new diagnosis, from a patient treated with antithyroid drugs. The source is a man in his forties with Graves disease.

This chain links TRBV5-1 with TRBJ2-3, with D uncertain. Trimming stripped 3 bases from V and 0 bases from J, with 17 bases between. The germline V gene has CDR1 SGHRS and CDR2 YFSETQ. This CDR3 is 17 amino acids long. CDR3 sequence reads: CASSSLVRTTSTDTQYF. CDR3 nucleotides: TGCGCCAGCAGCTCCCTAGTCCGGACCACTAGCACAGATACGCAGTATTTT.

This clonotype was counted between two and nine times. This rearrangement joins TRBV2 to TRBJ2-3, with 7 bases lining up with TRBD2. Germline values: CDR1 SNHLY, CDR2 FYNNEI. The CDR3 runs 17 residues. V was pared by 8 bases and J by 0 bases, with 14 bases of the junction left unmatched. CDR3 nucleotide sequence: TGTGCCAGCCCAGCGGGACTGTCATCACCCAGCACAGATACGCAGTATTTT. Residues: CASPAGLSSPSTDTQYF.

This chain uses TRBV27 with TRBJ2-6; TRBD2 might be the D (6 bases). V was cut by 3 bases and J by 0 bases, with 9 bases left in between. The CDR3 length is 16 residues. The V gene's germline CDR1 is MNHEY and CDR2 SMNVEV (reference sequence). In DNA, the CDR3 is TGTGCCAGCAGTTTCGGGGGTCTCTCTGGGGCCAACGTCCTGACTTTC. Protein: CASSFGGLSGANVLTF.

The table lists this clonotype with many counts. This sequence joins TRBV28 and TRBJ2-3, with 7 bases fitting TRBD2. The ends lost 3 bases at V and 5 bases at J; junction bases unmatched: 8. There are 15 residues in the CDR3. In germline, CDR1 is MDHEN, CDR2 SYDVKM. The CDR3 DNA reads as TGTGCCAGCAGTTTTTTGGGGGGGGATGAAGATACGCAGTATTTT. Its translation is CASSFLGGDEDTQYF.

The chain recombines TRBV5-1 with TRBJ2-7; D tentatively fits TRBD1 or TRBD2 (5 bases each). The CDR3 covers 13 residues. Germline values: CDR1 SGHRS, CDR2 YFSETQ. With 4 bases removed from V and 3 bases from J, the gap between germline ends came to 11 bases. This CDR3 reads CASSGLQGYEQYF. CDR3 in DNA: TGCGCCAGCAGCGGACTCCAGGGCTACGAGCAGTACTTC.